Included here is one T cell receptor beta chain sequence, with context. Its antigen is unidentified. This entry is derived from a study of OX40 agonist ivuxolimab in advanced cancers. About the study: Eligibility admitted prior anti-PD-1, anti-PD-L1 or anti-CTLA-4 therapy; about 40% had some. General study points: Researchers did not establish what antigens the expanded peripheral T cells target.

Patients were ineligible given autoimmune disease history or systemic immunosuppression. Produced via immunoSEQ multiplex PCR; TCRdb's table is partial and in-frame only. The sample lists 60,000 or so clones; 84% were seen once. V lost 5 bases and J lost 9; bases outside the gene matches: 12. The CDR3 loop spans 15 amino acids. Germline V lookup: CDR1 LNHDA, CDR2 SQIVND (reference sequence). Sequencing used CD4+ or CD8+ T cells sorted from blood, obtained in a trial of the OX40 agonist ivuxolimab. The chain joins TRBV19 to TRBJ1-5; 8 positions match TRBD1. The clonotype comes from an adult with an advanced solid tumor such as melanoma, head and neck, liver or kidney cancer. CDR3 coding DNA: TGTGCCAGTAGTTCCTCCGGGACAGGCCCAGGGCCCCAGCATTTT. This sequence encodes CASSSSGTGPGPQHF.